The 29 T cell receptor beta chains listed next were all sequenced from one sample in a study of shared clonotypes between healthy human individuals. Sequenced by immunoSEQ multiplex PCR; TCRdb stores in-frame clones only, minus some. The sample holds roughly 1.5 million clones; 95% to 99% are singletons and the top ten take 0.4% to 0.55%. Sequenced input: naive CD4+ T cells sorted from blood. The subset: CD45RA+ positively selected. The receptors were gathered from a young man in good health.

The genes are TRBV9 and TRBJ2-7; no clear D gene. The CDR3 runs 14 residues. CDR1 is SGDLS, CDR2 YYNGEE, per germline. The ends were cut back, 0 bases at V and 6 bases at J, with 13 bases in the middle. CDR3 region: CASSVGPGLGEQYF. The CDR3 nucleotides read TGTGCCAGCAGCGTAGGTCCGGGCCTGGGCGAGCAGTACTTC.

CDR3 sequence (DNA): TGCGCCAGCAGTTCCGGGACAGGGAGGACCGGGGAGCTGTTTTTT. As protein: CASSSGTGRTGELFF. This chain connects TRBV5-1 to TRBJ2-2; TRBD1 aligns across 9 bases. This CDR3 comprises 15 residues. Germline lookup yields CDR1 SGHRS and CDR2 YFSETQ. The V gene end was trimmed by 5 bases and the J gene end by 5 bases; junction bases not matched to a gene: 7.

The rearrangement uses TRBV5-1 and TRBJ2-5, with no clear D. The CDR3 has 15 amino acids. Germline-derived CDR1 and CDR2 are SGHRS and YFSETQ. V was pared by 2 bases and J by 1 base, with 12 bases between. The CDR3 DNA reads as TGCGCCAGCAGCTTAGACGGTGTCGGCCAAGAGACCCAGTACTTC. Residues: CASSLDGVGQETQYF.

A single count supports this clone. The chain employs TRBV6-5 and TRBJ1-2; 8 nucleotides match TRBD1. The CDR3 covers 16 residues. Germline CDR1 and CDR2: MNHEY and SVGAGI. J was trimmed by 7 bases and V by 0 bases; bases with no gene match: 10. The CDR3 DNA sequence: TGTGCCAGCAGTTACTCCCGGGACAGGCTCTTTGGTGGCTACACCTTC. Its protein is CASSYSRDRLFGGYTF.

The CDR3 nucleotides read TGTGCCAGCAGCCTAGACAGGGCCGAGCAGTACTTC. Translation: CASSLDRAEQYF. The chain recombines TRBV7-9 with TRBJ2-7, with 7 nucleotides matching TRBD1. The V gene end was trimmed by 5 bases and the J gene end by 6 bases; junction bases not matched to a gene: 4. CDR1 SEHNR and CDR2 FQNEAQ come from the germline V gene (reference sequence). The CDR3 totals 12 residues.

Note on this clone: The same CDR3 can be traced to other DNA sequences in this sample. The CDR3 DNA sequence: TGTGCCTGGAGTCCGGGACAGGGGAATCAGCCCCAGCATTTT. It encodes CAWSPGQGNQPQHF. The chain combines TRBV30 with TRBJ1-5; 10 positions match TRBD1. The CDR3 spans 14 residues. V was pared by 2 bases and J by 4 bases, with 2 bases of the junction left unmatched. Germline V gene lookup returns CDR1 GTSNPN and CDR2 SVGIG (reference sequence).

The chain recombines TRBV5-6 with TRBJ1-5, with a possible D match to TRBD1 (6 bases). Germline assignment: CDR1 SGHDT and CDR2 YYEEEE. Between the trimmed V and J ends, which lost 3 bases and 5 bases, there was a span of 15 bases. The CDR3 consists of 15 residues. CDR3 sequence (DNA): TGTGCCAGCAGCTCCTCGGGGGGCTTATATCAGCCCCAGCATTTT. As protein: CASSSSGGLYQPQHF.

V gene TRBV29-1 combines with J gene TRBJ2-3; D ambiguous. The germline V gene encodes CDR1 SQVTM and CDR2 ANQGSEA. The CDR3 sequence is 14 residues long. V lost 3 bases and J 1 base, leaving 11 bases between the germline ends. DNA for the CDR3: TGCAGCGTTGATGGGAACCTAGGCACAGATACGCAGTATTTT. Its translation: CSVDGNLGTDTQYF.

Notes on this clone: The same CDR3 also results from other DNA sequences found in this sample. This chain uses TRBV29-1 with TRBJ2-3; tentatively, D is TRBD2 (5 bases). The CDR3 runs to 12 residues. The germline CDR1 and CDR2 sequences are SQVTM and ANQGSEA. V lost 4 bases, J lost 1 base, and 6 bases lay in between. CDR3 bases: TGCAGCGTTGGAGGGCGCACAGATACGCAGTATTTT. Amino acids: CSVGGRTDTQYF.

The chain links TRBV7-9 to TRBJ2-1; 11 bases align to TRBD2. The CDR3 has 16 amino acids. V was pared by 5 bases and J by 5 bases, with 8 bases of the junction left unmatched. Germline-derived CDR1 and CDR2 are SEHNR and FQNEAQ (reference sequence). The CDR3 sequence is CASSHGELAGDNEQFF. The CDR3 region has the DNA TGTGCCAGCAGCCACGGAGAACTAGCGGGAGACAATGAGCAGTTCTTC.

The V gene is TRBV6-1, the J gene TRBJ2-1; D is undetermined. The CDR3 contains 13 residues. Germline-derived CDR1 and CDR2 are MNHNS and SASEGT. Trimming took 1 base from V and 9 from J, leaving 10 bases between them. The CDR3 DNA is TGTGCCAGCAGTGAAGTAGCCTTTGGTGAGCAGTTCTTC. This gives the protein CASSEVAFGEQFF.

The chain couples TRBV6-9 to TRBJ2-2; no clear D. Germline loops: CDR1 MNHGY, CDR2 SVAAGI. This CDR3 is 14 amino acids long. Trimming shortened V by 4 bases and J by 3 bases, and 9 bases separated the two germline ends. In DNA, the CDR3 is TGTGCCAGCAGTTGGCCCTCTGACACCGGGGAGCTGTTTTTT. The encoded protein is CASSWPSDTGELFF.

The chain links TRBV5-1 to TRBJ2-1; D is undetermined. The V end was cut by 1 base, the J end by 6 bases, with 11 bases between. Germline V gene data show CDR1 as SGHRS and CDR2 as YFSETQ. The CDR3 spans 14 residues. The CDR3 DNA is TGCGCCAGCAGCTTGTCCGGGCAGTCCAATGAGCAGTTCTTC. This translates into CASSLSGQSNEQFF. Complete variable domain (other parts from reference TRBV5-1 and TRBJ2-1): KAGVTQTPRYLIKTRGQQVTLSCSPISGHRSVSWYQQTPGQGLQFLFEYFSETQRNKGNFPGRFSGRQFSNSRSEMNVSTLELGDSALYLCASSLSGQSNEQFFGPGTRLTVL.

The V gene is TRBV6-5, the J gene TRBJ2-5; no firm D call. The CDR3 totals 13 residues. Trimming pared 4 bases from V and 5 bases from J, leaving 11 bases between. In germline, CDR1 is MNHEY, CDR2 SVGAGI. The CDR3 spells CASSSPSFETQYF. The CDR3 DNA is TGTGCCAGCAGTTCTCCCTCTTTCGAGACCCAGTACTTC.

The chain employs TRBV4-1 and TRBJ1-5; maybe TRBD1 (6 bases). CDR1 and CDR2 (germline): MGHRA, YSYEKL. V lost 1 base and J 3 bases, leaving 10 bases between the germline ends. This CDR3 is 15 amino acids long. In DNA form, the CDR3 reads TGCGCCAGCAGCCAAGCTCAGGGGCCCAATCAGCCCCAGCATTTT. Translating gives CASSQAQGPNQPQHF.

CDR3 amino acids: CASSVEGNSRYGAFF. In DNA form, the CDR3 reads TGTGCCAGCAGCGTGGAAGGGAACAGCCGGTACGGGGCTTTCTTT. The V call is TRBV9, the J call TRBJ1-1; no clear D. In germline, CDR1 is SGDLS, CDR2 YYNGEE. The V gene lost 2 bases and the J gene lost 11 bases, with 22 bases spanning the gap. The length of the CDR3 is 15 residues.

This chain connects TRBV2 to TRBJ2-1; 11 positions match TRBD2. CDR3 length equals 15 residues. Germline assignment: CDR1 SNHLY and CDR2 FYNNEI. V shed 4 bases, J shed 5 bases, and the junction held 4 bases outside the gene matches. The CDR3 loop reads CASSVAGGPDNEQFF. For the CDR3, the DNA is TGTGCCAGCAGTGTAGCGGGAGGGCCGGACAATGAGCAGTTCTTC.

The chain employs TRBV28 and TRBJ1-1; no definite D call. There are 12 residues in the CDR3. In germline, CDR1 is MDHEN, CDR2 SYDVKM. Trimming pared 2 bases from V and 11 bases from J, leaving 12 bases between. As DNA, the CDR3 is TGTGCCAGCAGTTTACCCGCCCGAATGGCTTTCTTT. Protein sequence: CASSLPARMAFF.

V and J are TRBV9 and TRBJ2-2, with 7 positions matching TRBD2. The CDR3 is made up of 17 amino acids. With V trimmed by 2 bases and J by 2 bases, 9 bases remained unmatched. Germline V lookup: CDR1 SGDLS, CDR2 YYNGEE. CDR3 DNA: TGTGCCAGCAGCGTCGGGGGGTGGTCTCAAAACACCGGGGAGCTGTTTTTT. It yields the protein CASSVGGWSQNTGELFF.

The genes are TRBV6-5 and TRBJ2-5; no clear D gene. V lost 7 bases, J lost 0 bases, and 6 bases lay in between. The CDR3 contains 12 residues. CDR1 and CDR2 (germline): MNHEY, SVGAGI. The CDR3 DNA reads TGTGCCAGCACTATGAACCAAGAGACCCAGTACTTC. It yields the protein CASTMNQETQYF.

V gene TRBV14 combines with J gene TRBJ1-3; the D is unclear. V lost 0 bases to trimming and J lost 0 bases, with 9 bases between them. Germline values: CDR1 SGHDN, CDR2 FVKESK. CDR3 size: 16 residues. The CDR3: CASSQDWPDSGNTIYF. CDR3 coding DNA: TGTGCCAGCAGCCAAGATTGGCCAGACTCTGGAAACACCATATATTTT.

This chain joins TRBV5-3 and TRBJ2-3; possibly TRBD2 for D (5 bases). TRBV5-3 is sorted into the ORF group, with uncertain function. CDR3 size: 19 residues. V shed 4 bases and J shed 1 base, with 25 bases lying between them. CDR3 sequence (DNA): TGTGCCAGAAGCGAGAAGCGGCCCCCAATGTGCCGACGCACAGATACGCAGTATTTT. This encodes CARSEKRPPMCRRTDTQYF.

This chain joins TRBV5-4 and TRBJ2-7; the match to TRBD2 covers 12 bases. This CDR3 is 15 amino acids long. V shed 5 bases and J 4 bases; nucleotides not matched to a gene: 7. CDR1 is SGHNT, CDR2 YYREEE, per germline (reference sequence). DNA of the CDR3: TGTGCCAGCAGTCCGACTAGCGGGAGCAGGTACGAGCAGTACTTC. This encodes CASSPTSGSRYEQYF.

The chain uses TRBV4-3 and TRBJ2-3, with 9 bases matching TRBD2. The CDR3 covers 16 residues. Losses at the gene ends were 4 bases for V and 4 bases for J; bases not matched to a gene: 9. The V gene's germline CDR1 is LGHNA and CDR2 YSLEER. The CDR3, as DNA: TGCGCCAGCAGCCTCCACGGGACTAGCCAGGCAGATACGCAGTATTTT. It encodes CASSLHGTSQADTQYF.

V gene TRBV5-4 combines with J gene TRBJ2-3, with D tentatively TRBD2 (5 bases). CDR1 is SGHNT, CDR2 YYREEE, per germline (reference sequence). The V and J ends lost 1 base and 1 base respectively, with 10 bases between them. The CDR3 runs 15 residues. The CDR3 DNA sequence: TGTGCCAGCAGCTTGTCCAGCGGACGCACAGATACGCAGTATTTT. Its translation: CASSLSSGRTDTQYF.

The chain joins TRBV30 to TRBJ2-7; D is perhaps TRBD2 (7 bases). Trimming removed 5 bases at V and 6 bases at J, with 23 bases between. The V gene's germline CDR1 is GTSNPN and CDR2 SVGIG (reference sequence). CDR3 length equals 15 residues. This chain's CDR3 is CAWGDGGRNPGEQYF. The CDR3 DNA is TGTGCCTGGGGGGACGGGGGGCGTAACCCCGGCGAGCAGTACTTC.

The chain carries TRBV30 and TRBJ2-2, with TRBD1 as a possible D gene (6 bases). The CDR3 has 14 residues. The germline V gene has CDR1 GTSNPN and CDR2 SVGIG (reference sequence). V was trimmed by 3 bases and J by 4 bases, leaving 12 bases between them. This chain's CDR3 is CAWSWGLGTGELFF. As DNA, the CDR3 is TGTGCCTGGAGCTGGGGGCTTGGCACCGGGGAGCTGTTTTTT.

With respect to this clone: Within the sample, other DNA sequences also encode this same CDR3. The genes are TRBV5-1 and TRBJ1-3; D uncertain. Germline V lookup: CDR1 SGHRS, CDR2 YFSETQ. This CDR3 region has 14 residues. Trimming left V 2 bases short and J 0 bases short, with 6 bases between. The DNA for the CDR3 is TGCGCCAGCAGCTTACAGAGCTCTGGAAACACCATATATTTT. Its translation is CASSLQSSGNTIYF.

The DNA for the CDR3 is TGTGCCAGCAGTGACAAGGGAGGCTCCTACGAGCAGTACTTC. Residues: CASSDKGGSYEQYF. This sequence joins TRBV2 and TRBJ2-7, with D perhaps matching TRBD2 (6 bases). Germline assignment: CDR1 SNHLY and CDR2 FYNNEI. The CDR3 extends over 14 amino acids. Trimming cost V 3 bases and J 0 bases, with 9 bases left between them.